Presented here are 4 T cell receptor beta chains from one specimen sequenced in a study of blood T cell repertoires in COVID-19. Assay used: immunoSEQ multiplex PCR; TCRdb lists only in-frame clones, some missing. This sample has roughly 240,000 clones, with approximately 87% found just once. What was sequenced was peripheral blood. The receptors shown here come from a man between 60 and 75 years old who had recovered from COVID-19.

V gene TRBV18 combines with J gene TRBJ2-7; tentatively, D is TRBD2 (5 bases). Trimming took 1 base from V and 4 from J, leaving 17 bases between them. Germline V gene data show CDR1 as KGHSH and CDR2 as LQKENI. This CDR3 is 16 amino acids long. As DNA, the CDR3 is TGTGCCAGCTCACCACGAGGGCCTGGATTTTTGTACGAGCAGTACTTC. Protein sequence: CASSPRGPGFLYEQYF.

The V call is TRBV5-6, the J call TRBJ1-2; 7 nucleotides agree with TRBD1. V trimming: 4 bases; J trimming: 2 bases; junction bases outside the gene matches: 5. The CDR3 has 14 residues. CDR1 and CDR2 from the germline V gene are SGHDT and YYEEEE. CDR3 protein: CASSRDSNNYGYTF. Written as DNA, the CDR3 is TGTGCCAGCAGCCGGGACAGCAACAACTATGGCTACACCTTC.

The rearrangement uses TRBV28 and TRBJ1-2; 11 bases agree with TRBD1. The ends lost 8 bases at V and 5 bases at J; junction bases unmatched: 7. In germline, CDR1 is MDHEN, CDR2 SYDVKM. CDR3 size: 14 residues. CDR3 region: CASQGQGGLYGYTF. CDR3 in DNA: TGTGCCAGCCAGGGACAGGGGGGGTTGTATGGCTACACCTTC.

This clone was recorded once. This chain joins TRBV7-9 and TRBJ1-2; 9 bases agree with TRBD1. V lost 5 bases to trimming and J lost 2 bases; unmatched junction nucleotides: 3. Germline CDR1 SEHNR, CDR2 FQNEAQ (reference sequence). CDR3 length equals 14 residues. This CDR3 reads CASSQGTGNYGYTF. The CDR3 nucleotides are TGTGCCAGCAGCCAAGGGACAGGGAACTATGGCTACACCTTC.